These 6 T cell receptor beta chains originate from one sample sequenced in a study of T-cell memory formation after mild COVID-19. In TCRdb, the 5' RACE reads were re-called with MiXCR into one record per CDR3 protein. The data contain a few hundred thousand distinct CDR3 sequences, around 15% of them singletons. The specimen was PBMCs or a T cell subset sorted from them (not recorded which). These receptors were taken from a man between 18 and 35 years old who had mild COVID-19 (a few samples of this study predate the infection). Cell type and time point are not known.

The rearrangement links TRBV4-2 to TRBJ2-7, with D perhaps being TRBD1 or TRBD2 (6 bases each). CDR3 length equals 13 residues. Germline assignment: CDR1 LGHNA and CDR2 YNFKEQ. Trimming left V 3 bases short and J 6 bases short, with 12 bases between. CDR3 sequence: CASSQEGDREQYV. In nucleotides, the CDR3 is TGTGCCAGCAGCCAGGAGGGGGACCGCGAGCAGTACGTC.

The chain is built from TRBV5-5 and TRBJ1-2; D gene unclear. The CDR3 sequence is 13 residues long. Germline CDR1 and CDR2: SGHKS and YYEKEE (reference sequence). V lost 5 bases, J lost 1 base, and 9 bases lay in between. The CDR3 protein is CASRLGDNYGYTF. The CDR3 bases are TGTGCCAGCAGGCTGGGAGATAACTATGGCTACACCTTC. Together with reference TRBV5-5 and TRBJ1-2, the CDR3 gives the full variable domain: DAGVTQSPTHLIKTRGQQVTLRCSPISGHKSVSWYQQVLGQGPQFIFQYYEKEERGRGNFPDRFSARQFPNYSSELNVNALLLGDSALYLCASRLGDNYGYTFGSGTRLTVV.

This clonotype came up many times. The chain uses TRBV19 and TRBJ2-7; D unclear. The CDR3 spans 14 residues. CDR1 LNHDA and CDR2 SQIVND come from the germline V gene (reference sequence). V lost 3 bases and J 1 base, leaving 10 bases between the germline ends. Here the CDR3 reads CASSIAGGSYEQYF. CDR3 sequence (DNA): TGTGCCAGTAGTATTGCCGGCGGTTCCTACGAGCAGTACTTC.

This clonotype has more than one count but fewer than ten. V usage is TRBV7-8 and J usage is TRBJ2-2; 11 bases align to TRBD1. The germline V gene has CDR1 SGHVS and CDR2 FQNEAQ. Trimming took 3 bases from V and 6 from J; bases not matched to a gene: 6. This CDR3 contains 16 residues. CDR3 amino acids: CASSFVGTGGPGELFF. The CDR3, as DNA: TGTGCCAGCAGCTTCGTCGGGACAGGGGGACCCGGGGAGCTGTTTTTT.

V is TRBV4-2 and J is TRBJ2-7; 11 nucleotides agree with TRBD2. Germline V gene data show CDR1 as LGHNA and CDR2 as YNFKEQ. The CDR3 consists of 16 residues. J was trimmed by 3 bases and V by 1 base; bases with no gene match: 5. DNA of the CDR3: TGTGCCAGCAGCCAAGGGGGGACTAGCGGAATCTACGAGCAGTACTTC. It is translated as CASSQGGTSGIYEQYF.

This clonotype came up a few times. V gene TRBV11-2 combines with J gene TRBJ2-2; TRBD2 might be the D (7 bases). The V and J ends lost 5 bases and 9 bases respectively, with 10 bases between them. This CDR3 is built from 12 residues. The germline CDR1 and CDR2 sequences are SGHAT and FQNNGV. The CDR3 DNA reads TGTGCCAGCAGCGGGGGGGCCTGGGAGCTGTTTTTT. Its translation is CASSGGAWELFF. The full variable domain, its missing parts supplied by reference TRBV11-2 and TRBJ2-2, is EAGVAQSPRYKIIEKRQSVAFWCNPISGHATLYWYQQILGQGPKLLIQFQNNGVVDDSQLPKDRFSAERLKGVDSTLKIQPAKLEDSAVYLCASSGGAWELFFGEGSRLTVL.